This is a list of T cell receptor beta chains from one sample in a study of blood T cell repertoires in COVID-19. The protocol was immunoSEQ multiplex PCR, while the TCRdb copy is restricted to in-frame clones and leaves out a portion. The sample carries 200,000 to 250,000 clones, 82% recorded once. Specimen: peripheral blood. These TCRs come from a woman of 80 years or more with COVID-19, enrolled during active disease. The CDR3 runs from the conserved cysteine through the conserved F or W. Each record gives: clone size, V gene, J gene, D gene, CDR3 protein, CDR3 DNA. The D gene is left open where the match is weak. Expanded clones are given a class, and other clones once, few, many or no size at all.

NA	TRBV30	TRBJ1-1	NA	CAWSGGYTEAFF	TGTGCCTGGAGTGGAGGGTACACTGAAGCTTTCTTT
NA	TRBV2	TRBJ1-2	TRBD1	CASSFDRGNGYTF	TGTGCCAGCAGTTTCGACAGGGGGAATGGCTACACCTTC
NA	TRBV7-6	TRBJ2-1	NA	CASSLALEDEQFF	TGTGCCAGCAGCTTAGCGCTCGAGGATGAGCAGTTCTTC
NA	TRBV6-5	TRBJ1-5	NA	CASSYSRDSNQPQHF	TGTGCCAGCAGTTACTCTCGGGATAGCAATCAGCCCCAGCATTTT
few	TRBV7-9	TRBJ1-1	TRBD1	CASSPTGQGITEAFF	TGTGCCAGCAGCCCCACGGGACAGGGTATCACTGAAGCTTTCTTT
NA	TRBV7-2	TRBJ1-2	TRBD1	CASSLDGQALSGYTF	TGTGCCAGCAGCTTAGACGGACAGGCCTTGTCTGGCTACACCTTC
NA	TRBV19	TRBJ2-7	TRBD2	CASRLAGGDYEQYF	TGTGCCAGTAGGCTAGCGGGGGGAGACTACGAGCAGTACTTC
once	TRBV19	TRBJ1-2	NA	CASSMLANYGYTF	TGTGCCAGTAGTATGCTAGCTAACTATGGCTACACCTTC
NA	TRBV19	TRBJ2-2	TRBD1	CASSPPGTGKTGELFF	TGTGCCAGTAGTCCGCCCGGGACAGGGAAGACCGGGGAGCTGTTTTTT
NA	TRBV2	TRBJ2-1	NA	CASSARDISREQFF	TGTGCCAGCAGTGCCCGGGACATTTCTCGTGAGCAGTTCTTC
NA	TRBV5-1	TRBJ2-3	TRBD2	CASSLGGLAGGGTDTQYF	TGCGCCAGCAGCTTGGGGGGACTAGCGGGAGGTGGCACAGATACGCAGTATTTT
NA	TRBV5-1	TRBJ1-6	NA	CASRLTGTFDPLHF	TGCGCCAGCAGGTTAACCGGGACTTTCGACCCCCTCCACTTT
NA	TRBV20-1	TRBJ2-7	NA	CSASRGDEQYF	TGCAGTGCTAGCAGGGGCGACGAGCAGTACTTC
NA	TRBV2	TRBJ2-1	TRBD2	CASSEGGLAGGSYNEQFF	TGTGCCAGCAGTGAAGGGGGACTAGCGGGTGGCTCCTACAATGAGCAGTTCTTC
few	TRBV30	TRBJ1-4	NA	CATDSRNEKLFF	TGTGCCACGGACAGCCGTAATGAAAAACTGTTTTTT
NA	TRBV3-1/TRBV3-2	TRBJ2-5	TRBD2	CASSYKPSGGRQGETQYF	TGTGCCAGCAGCTATAAACCTAGCGGGGGCCGCCAGGGAGAGACCCAGTACTTC
few	TRBV5-1	TRBJ2-1	NA	CASSPQASYNEQFF	TGCGCCAGCAGTCCACAGGCATCCTACAATGAGCAGTTCTTC
NA	TRBV7-2	TRBJ1-4	NA	CASSKDTPTNEKLFF	TGTGCCAGCAGCAAAGACACACCAACTAATGAAAAACTGTTTTTT
NA	TRBV29-1	TRBJ2-1	NA	CSVWANEQFF	TGCAGCGTGTGGGCCAATGAGCAGTTCTTC
NA	TRBV19	TRBJ2-6	NA	CASSIEGALLRANVLTF	TGTGCCAGTAGTATCGAGGGAGCGCTCCTTAGGGCCAACGTCCTGACTTTC
NA	TRBV19	TRBJ1-1	NA	CASSIDGGSRVTEAFF	TGTGCCAGTAGTATAGATGGCGGGTCCCGTGTAACTGAAGCTTTCTTT
NA	TRBV2	TRBJ1-4	TRBD1	CASATGTNEKLFF	TGTGCCAGCGCGACAGGGACTAATGAAAAACTGTTTTTT